This T cell receptor beta chain emerged from a study of regulatory T cells in long-lasting Graves disease. General study points: Persistent Graves' patients showed a TCR diversity that was lower than that of newly diagnosed ones.

Arm-PCR with iRepertoire HTBI primers amplified the CDR3 regions for these TCR beta libraries. From the multiplex PCR reads, TCRdb called clonotypes with MiXCR, one entry per CDR3 protein. The table records roughly 450,000 distinct CDR3 sequences, less than 25% of them present only once. Regarding time point: persistent/refractory GD, antithyroid drugs over 5 years with positive TRAb. The TCR library used RNA extracted from PBMCs. A few counts support this clonotype. The antigen remains undetermined. The junction and the germline gene differ at one end; a read error may be behind it. The sequencing used peripheral blood mononuclear cells (PBMCs), collected when the disease was refractory, from a patient treated with antithyroid drugs. The sequence was collected from a female donor with Graves disease.

The CDR3 is CASSFEGGEKLFF. For the CDR3, the DNA is TGTGCTAGCAGCTTTGAGGGCGGTGAAAAACTGTTTTTT. The chain is built from TRBV7-7 and TRBJ1-4; no definite D call. Germline V gives CDR1 SSHAT, CDR2 FNYEAQ (reference sequence). This CDR3 has 13 amino acids.